What follows is one T cell receptor (beta chain) and its context. This CDR3 contains 14 residues. Germline V lookup: CDR1 SNHLY, CDR2 FYNNEI. J gave up 6 bases and V 1 base, and 2 bases lay outside the gene matches. The data are from a study of read filtering for tumor transcriptome and immune sequencing. Molecular barcoded adaptors covering alpha/delta and beta/gamma chains were used on 400 to 450 ng RNA. One entry per CDR3 protein results from TCRdb running MiXCR on the reads. Here the sample spans roughly 82,000 distinct CDR3 sequences, about 12% being singletons. The specimen was a population of CD138-negative cells sorted from bone marrow. The chain is built from TRBV2 and TRBJ2-3; 9 positions match TRBD2. This sequence was found in a donor over 35 with multiple myeloma. The CDR3 DNA reads TGTGCCAGCAGTGAAGTGAGCGGGAGGGATACGCAGTATTTT. Protein: CASSEVSGRDTQYF.